The 17 T cell receptor beta chains presented below share a single source sample, sequenced in a study of blood T cell repertoires in COVID-19. Using immunoSEQ multiplex PCR, the repertoire was profiled, and TCRdb retains in-frame clones only, with some absent. The sample carries 60,000 to 85,000 clones, 70% to 80% recorded once. Sequenced input: peripheral blood. These receptors were taken from a man between 65 and 79 years old with acute or convalescent COVID-19.

This clone is medium-sized by share. The chain is built from TRBV7-9 and TRBJ2-3, with D possibly TRBD2 on 6 matching bases. The CDR3 totals 14 residues. The V and J ends lost 2 bases and 3 bases respectively, with 9 bases between them. CDR1 is SEHNR and CDR2 is FQNEAQ in the germline V gene (reference sequence). CDR3 in amino acids: CASSLRGATDTQYF. DNA of the CDR3: TGTGCCAGCAGCTTACGCGGGGCTACAGATACGCAGTATTTT.

The rearrangement links TRBV28 to TRBJ2-1, with a possible D match to TRBD1 (6 bases). The germline V and J ends were trimmed by 3 bases and 10 bases, with 16 bases remaining between them. Germline V lookup: CDR1 MDHEN, CDR2 SYDVKM. This CDR3 comprises 14 residues. In DNA, the CDR3 is TGTGCCAGCAGTTTGTTTCCACAGGGCCAGGAGCAGTTCTTC. Its translation is CASSLFPQGQEQFF.

The chain has TRBV28 and TRBJ2-5, with TRBD2 matching 8 bases. Germline V gene sequence: CDR1 MDHEN, CDR2 SYDVKM. This CDR3 is built from 13 residues. V lost 6 bases and J lost 2; bases outside the gene matches: 2. The CDR3 coding sequence is TGTGCCAGCAGAGGGACTAGTCAAGAGACCCAGTACTTC. It specifies CASRGTSQETQYF. Together with reference TRBV28 and TRBJ2-5, the CDR3 gives the full variable domain: DVKVTQSSRYLVKRTGEKVFLECVQDMDHENMFWYRQDPGLGLRLIYFSYDVKMKEKGDIPEGYSVSREKKERFSLILESASTNQTSMYLCASRGTSQETQYFGPGTRLLVL.

V is TRBV9 and J is TRBJ2-3, with D hard to call. Germline values: CDR1 SGDLS, CDR2 YYNGEE. The CDR3 extends over 13 amino acids. Trimming removed 1 base at V and 2 bases at J, with 5 bases between. The chain's CDR3 is CASSVTSTDTQYF. The CDR3 nucleotides read TGTGCCAGCAGCGTAACTTCCACAGATACGCAGTATTTT.

The V call is TRBV15, the J call TRBJ1-2, with 9 bases aligning to TRBD1. V was clipped by 9 bases and J by 4 bases; unmatched bases: 9. Germline lookup yields CDR1 LNHNV and CDR2 YYDKDF (reference sequence). The CDR3 extends over 14 amino acids. The CDR3 is CATTTGGPSYGYTF. The CDR3 region has the DNA TGTGCCACTACAACAGGGGGCCCCTCCTATGGCTACACCTTC. Full variable domain (remainder filled in from reference TRBV15 and TRBJ1-2): DAMVIQNPRYQVTQFGKPVTLSCSQTLNHNVMYWYQQKSSQAPKLLFHYYDKDFNNEADTPDNFQSRRPNTSFCFLDIRSPGLGDTAMYLCATTTGGPSYGYTFGSGTRLTVV.

The rearrangement joins TRBV11-3 to TRBJ2-3; 9 bases map to TRBD2. CDR1 SGHNT and CDR2 YENEEA come from the germline V gene. CDR3 size: 17 residues. Trimming at V came to 1 base and at J to 6 bases, leaving 11 bases not matched to a gene. CDR3 nucleotide sequence: TGTGCCAGCAGCTTAGGCACTACTAGCGGGCACGTTGATACGCAGTATTTT. The encoded protein is CASSLGTTSGHVDTQYF.

The chain is built from TRBV7-9 and TRBJ2-1, with unresolved D. This CDR3 contains 13 residues. Trimming left V 8 bases short and J 1 base short, with 9 bases between. From germline, CDR1 is SEHNR and CDR2 FQNEAQ (reference sequence). CDR3 nucleotides: TGTGCCAGCGAGAGGTCTTCCTACAATGAGCAGTTCTTC. This gives the protein CASERSSYNEQFF. Complete variable domain (other parts from reference TRBV7-9 and TRBJ2-1): DTGVSQNPRHKITKRGQNVTFRCDPISEHNRLYWYRQTLGQGPEFLTYFQNEAQLEKSRLLSDRFSAERPKGSFSTLEIQRTEQGDSAMYLCASERSSYNEQFFGPGTRLTVL.

The chain employs TRBV3-1 (or the pseudogene TRBV3-2) and TRBJ2-3; D possibly corresponds to TRBD1 (6 bases). V was trimmed by 0 bases and J by 3 bases, leaving 16 bases between them. The CDR3 consists of 17 residues. Germline CDR1 is LGHDT and CDR2 is YNNKEL (reference sequence). DNA of the CDR3: TGTGCCAGCAGCCAAGAGACCCGGGGCAGGGGAACAGATACGCAGTATTTT. Translation gives CASSQETRGRGTDTQYF.

The genes are TRBV5-6 and TRBJ2-7; D is possibly TRBD1 (6 bases). The V and J ends lost 4 bases and 4 bases respectively, with 15 bases between them. CDR3 length: 14 residues. Germline CDR1 and CDR2: SGHDT and YYEEEE. The CDR3 sequence: CASSPSGHPYEQYF. The CDR3 DNA follows: TGTGCCAGCAGCCCTTCGGGACACCCATACGAGCAGTACTTC.

J is TRBJ2-1 and V is TRBV5-6; weak D call: TRBD2 (6 bases). CDR1 and CDR2 (germline): SGHDT, YYEEEE. The CDR3 totals 15 residues. V lost 1 base to trimming and J lost 4 bases, with 12 bases between them. CDR3 sequence (DNA): TGTGCCAGCAGCTTGATGGCTAGCGAGTACAATGAGCAGTTCTTC. Amino acid sequence: CASSLMASEYNEQFF.

This clone occurred a few times. CDR3: CASRFTSGRWETQYF. The CDR3 bases are TGTGCCAGCAGGTTTACTAGCGGGAGATGGGAGACCCAGTACTTC. The V call is TRBV7-8, the J call TRBJ2-5; 11 nucleotides align to TRBD2. Trimming removed 6 bases from V and 5 bases from J; junction bases left unmatched: 8. Germline-derived CDR1 and CDR2 are SGHVS and FQNEAQ. The CDR3 contains 15 residues.

The V call is TRBV28, the J call TRBJ1-6, with D possibly TRBD1 on 5 matching bases. Germline V gene lookup returns CDR1 MDHEN and CDR2 SYDVKM. The CDR3 has 11 amino acids. Trimming shortened V by 3 bases and J by 14 bases, and 8 bases separated the two germline ends. CDR3 residues: CASSLGQSLHF. The CDR3 DNA reads TGTGCCAGCAGTTTGGGGCAGTCCCTCCACTTT.

The V and J genes are TRBV7-3 and TRBJ2-7; 9 positions agree with TRBD1. This CDR3 spans 14 amino acids. Germline trimming cut 5 bases from V and 6 bases from J; bases unmatched to any gene: 8. The germline gives CDR1 SGHTA, CDR2 FQGTGA. CDR3 coding DNA: TGTGCCAGCAGCGTCGGGACAGGGAAGGGCGAGCAGTACTTC. This encodes CASSVGTGKGEQYF.

The chain employs TRBV10-3 and TRBJ2-1; 7 positions match TRBD1. Germline CDR1 is ENHRY and CDR2 is SYGVKD. CDR3 length equals 15 residues. V was pared by 6 bases and J by 4 bases, with 9 bases of the junction left unmatched. CDR3 protein: CAISLQGDPYNEQFF. The CDR3 nucleotides read TGTGCCATCAGCCTCCAGGGGGATCCTTACAATGAGCAGTTCTTC.

The V and J genes are TRBV18 and TRBJ2-5, with 9 bases fitting TRBD1. The V gene end was trimmed by 3 bases and the J gene end by 2 bases; junction bases not matched to a gene: 7. Germline V gene lookup returns CDR1 KGHSH and CDR2 LQKENI. The CDR3 is 16 amino acids. This chain's CDR3 is CASSPFPGQGQETQYF. CDR3 DNA: TGTGCCAGCTCACCTTTCCCGGGACAGGGACAAGAGACCCAGTACTTC.

The chain employs TRBV6-2 or TRBV6-3 and TRBJ2-1; the match to TRBD2 covers 7 bases. The CDR3 runs to 15 residues. J gave up 7 bases and V 0 bases, and 6 bases lay outside the gene matches. Looked up from germline, CDR1 is MNHEY and CDR2 is SVGEGT. DNA for the CDR3: TGTGCCAGCAGTTACTCTAGGGAGGGGATTAATGAGCAGTTCTTC. It codes for CASSYSREGINEQFF.

The chain carries TRBV18 and TRBJ2-3, with 8 bases identical to TRBD2. Germline V lookup: CDR1 KGHSH, CDR2 LQKENI. The CDR3 loop spans 14 amino acids. V lost 1 base, J lost 4 bases, and 1 base stayed unmatched. The CDR3 loop is CASSPLSGADTQYF. DNA for the CDR3: TGTGCCAGCTCACCACTTAGCGGGGCAGATACGCAGTATTTT.